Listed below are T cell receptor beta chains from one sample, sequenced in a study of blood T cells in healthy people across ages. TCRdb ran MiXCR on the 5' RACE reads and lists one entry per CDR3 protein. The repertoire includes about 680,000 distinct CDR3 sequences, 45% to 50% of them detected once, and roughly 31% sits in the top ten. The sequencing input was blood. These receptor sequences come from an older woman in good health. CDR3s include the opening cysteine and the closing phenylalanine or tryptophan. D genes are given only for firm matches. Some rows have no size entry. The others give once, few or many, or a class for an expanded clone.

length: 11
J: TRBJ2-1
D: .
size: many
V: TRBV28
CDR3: CASGVYNEQFF
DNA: TGTGCCAGCGGTGTCTACAATGAGCAGTTCTTC

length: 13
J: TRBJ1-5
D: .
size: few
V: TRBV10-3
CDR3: CAIQAGLNQPQHF
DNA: TGTGCCATCCAGGCAGGGCTCAATCAGCCCCAGCATTTT

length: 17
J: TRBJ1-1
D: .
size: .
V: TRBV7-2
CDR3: CASRGGTNWLLNTEAFF
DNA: TGTGCCAGCAGAGGTGGAACAAACTGGCTGTTGAACACTGAAGCTTTCTTT

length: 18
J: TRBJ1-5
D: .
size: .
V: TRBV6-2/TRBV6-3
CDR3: CASGTYTPWGFVNQPQHF
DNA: TGTGCCAGCGGTACCTATACTCCTTGGGGTTTTGTGAATCAGCCCCAGCATTTT

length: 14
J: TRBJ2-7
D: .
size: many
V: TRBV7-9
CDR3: CASSLRTGTYEQYF
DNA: TGTGCCAGCAGCCTTAGAACTGGAACCTACGAGCAGTACTTC

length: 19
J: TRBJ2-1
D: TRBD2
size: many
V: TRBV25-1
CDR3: CASSGGRGASGGFYNEQFF
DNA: TGTGCCAGCAGTGGGGGACGTGGGGCTAGCGGGGGCTTTTACAATGAGCAGTTCTTC

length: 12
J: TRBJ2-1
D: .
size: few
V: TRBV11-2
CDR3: CASSLGPGEQFF
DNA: TGTGCCAGCAGCTTAGGACCTGGTGAGCAGTTCTTC

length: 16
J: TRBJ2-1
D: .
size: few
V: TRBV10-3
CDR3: CAIRSSSESSYNEQFF
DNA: TGTGCCATCCGGTCGTCTAGCGAGAGCTCCTACAATGAGCAGTTCTTC

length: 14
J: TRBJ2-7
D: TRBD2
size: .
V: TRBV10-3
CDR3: CATSGTSGSYEQYF
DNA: TGTGCCACCTCGGGGACTAGCGGCTCCTACGAGCAGTACTTC

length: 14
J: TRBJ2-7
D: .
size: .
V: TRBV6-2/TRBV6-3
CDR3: CASSWAGVGDEQYF
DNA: TGTGCCAGCAGTTGGGCGGGTGTTGGCGACGAGCAGTACTTC

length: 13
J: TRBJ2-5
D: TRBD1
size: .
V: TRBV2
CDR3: CASSRTGSQTQYF
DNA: TGTGCCAGCAGCCGGACAGGGTCGCAGACCCAGTACTTC

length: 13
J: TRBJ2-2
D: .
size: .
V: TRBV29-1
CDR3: CSARTDNTGELFF
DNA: TGCAGCGCTAGGACAGACAACACCGGGGAGCTGTTTTTT

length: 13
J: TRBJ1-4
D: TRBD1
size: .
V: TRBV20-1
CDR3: CSATGGNYEKLFF
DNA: TGCAGTGCGACAGGGGGCAACTATGAAAAACTGTTTTTT

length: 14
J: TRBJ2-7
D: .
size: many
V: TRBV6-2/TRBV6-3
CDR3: CASSYAGNAYEQYF
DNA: TGTGCCAGCAGTTATGCCGGAAACGCCTACGAGCAGTACTTC

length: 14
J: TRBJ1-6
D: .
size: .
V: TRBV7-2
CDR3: CASSVSGASRPLHF
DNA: TGTGCCAGCAGCGTATCTGGGGCCAGCCGCCCCCTCCACTTT

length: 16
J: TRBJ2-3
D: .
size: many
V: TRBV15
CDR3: CATSRAQGFGADTQYF
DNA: TGTGCCACCAGCAGAGCCCAGGGGTTTGGGGCAGATACGCAGTATTTT

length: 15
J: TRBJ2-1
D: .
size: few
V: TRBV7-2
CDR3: CASSLEGTSYNEQFF
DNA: TGTGCCAGCAGCTTAGAAGGGACCTCCTACAATGAGCAGTTCTTC

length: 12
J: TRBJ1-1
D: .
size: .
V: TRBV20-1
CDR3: CSARKQVPEAFF
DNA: TGCAGTGCTAGAAAGCAGGTCCCTGAAGCTTTCTTT

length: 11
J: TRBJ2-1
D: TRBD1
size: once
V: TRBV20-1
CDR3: CGADRGGEQFF
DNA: TGCGGTGCTGACAGGGGGGGTGAGCAGTTCTTC

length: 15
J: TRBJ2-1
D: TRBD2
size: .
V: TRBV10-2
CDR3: CASSEWREPVNEQFF
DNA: TGCGCCAGCAGTGAGTGGCGGGAGCCTGTCAATGAGCAGTTCTTC

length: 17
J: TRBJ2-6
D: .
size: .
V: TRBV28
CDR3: CASTSAGGYAGANVLTF
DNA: TGTGCCAGCACCTCTGCAGGGGGGTATGCTGGGGCCAACGTCCTGACTTTC

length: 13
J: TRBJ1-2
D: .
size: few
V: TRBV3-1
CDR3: CASSQNTGSGYTF
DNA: TGTGCCAGCAGCCAAAATACAGGGTCCGGCTACACCTTC

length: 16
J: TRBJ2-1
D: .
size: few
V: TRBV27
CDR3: CASSLRLVPTYNEQFF
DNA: TGTGCCAGCAGTCTCAGACTAGTCCCGACATACAATGAGCAGTTCTTC

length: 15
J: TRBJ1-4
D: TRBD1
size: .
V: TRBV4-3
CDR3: CASSQVGQVKEKLFF
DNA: TGCGCCAGCAGCCAAGTCGGACAGGTTAAGGAAAAACTGTTTTTT

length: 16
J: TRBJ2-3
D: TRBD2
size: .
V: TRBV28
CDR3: CASSPHRGGRTGTQYF
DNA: TGTGCCAGCAGTCCGCATCGCGGGGGGCGCACAGGTACGCAGTATTTT

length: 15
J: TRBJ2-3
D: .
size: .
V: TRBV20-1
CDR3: CSASAIGGGTDTQYF
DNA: TGCAGTGCAAGCGCTATAGGAGGGGGGACAGATACGCAGTATTTT

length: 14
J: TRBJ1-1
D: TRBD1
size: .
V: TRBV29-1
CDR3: CSVGRTGGGSEAFF
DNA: TGCAGCGTTGGGAGGACAGGGGGAGGATCTGAAGCTTTCTTT

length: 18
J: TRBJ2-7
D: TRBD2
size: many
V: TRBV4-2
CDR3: CASSQEGGLAGAGYEQYF
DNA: TGTGCCAGCAGCCAAGAAGGGGGACTAGCGGGAGCTGGGTACGAGCAGTACTTC

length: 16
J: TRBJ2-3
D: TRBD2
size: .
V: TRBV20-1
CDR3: CSASWWLGGSADTQYF
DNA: TGCAGTGCTAGTTGGTGGCTAGGCGGGAGTGCAGATACGCAGTATTTT

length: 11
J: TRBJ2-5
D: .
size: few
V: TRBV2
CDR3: CASSSTATLYF
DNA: TGTGCCAGCAGCAGTACTGCGACCCTGTACTTC

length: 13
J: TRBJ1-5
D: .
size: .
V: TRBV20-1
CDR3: CSARDPGFQPQHF
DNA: TGCAGTGCTAGAGATCCCGGGTTTCAGCCCCAGCATTTT

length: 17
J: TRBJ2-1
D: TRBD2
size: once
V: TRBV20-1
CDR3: CSARDWNGRGTNSEQFF
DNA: TGCAGTGCTAGAGATTGGAACGGGAGGGGAACCAACAGTGAGCAGTTCTTC

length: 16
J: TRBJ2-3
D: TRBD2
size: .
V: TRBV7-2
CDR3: CASSSSGRAGIDTQYF
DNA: TGTGCCAGCAGCTCTAGCGGGAGGGCCGGGATAGATACGCAGTATTTT

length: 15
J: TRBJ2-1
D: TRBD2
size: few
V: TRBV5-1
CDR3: CASSLVSGGPYEQFF
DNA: TGCGCCAGCAGCTTGGTATCGGGAGGGCCGTATGAGCAGTTCTTC

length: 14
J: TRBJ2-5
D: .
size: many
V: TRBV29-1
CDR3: CSVEGTGLQETQYF
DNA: TGCAGCGTTGAAGGGACTGGTCTACAAGAGACCCAGTACTTC

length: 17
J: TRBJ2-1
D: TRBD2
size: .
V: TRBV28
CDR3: CASSLSRLAGQPNEQFF
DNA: TGTGCCAGCAGTTTATCACGACTAGCGGGCCAGCCGAATGAGCAGTTCTTC

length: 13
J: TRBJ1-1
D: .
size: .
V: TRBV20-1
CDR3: CSARDGLWAEAFF
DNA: TGCAGTGCTAGAGATGGGTTATGGGCTGAAGCTTTCTTT

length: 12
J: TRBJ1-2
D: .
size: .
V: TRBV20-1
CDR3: CSASGGAGGYTF
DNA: TGCAGTGCTAGCGGGGGGGCGGGTGGCTACACCTTC

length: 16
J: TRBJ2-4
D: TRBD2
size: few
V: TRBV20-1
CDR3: CSASGLAALAKNIQYF
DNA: TGCAGTGCCAGTGGGCTAGCGGCCTTAGCCAAAAACATTCAGTACTTC

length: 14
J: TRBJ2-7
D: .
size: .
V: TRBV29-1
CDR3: CSVLIGSGSYEQYF
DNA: TGCAGCGTACTCATCGGCAGCGGATCCTACGAGCAGTACTTC

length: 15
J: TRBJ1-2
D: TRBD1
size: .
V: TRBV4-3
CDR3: CASSQILDRNYGYTF
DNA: TGCGCCAGCAGCCAAATCCTGGACAGGAACTATGGCTACACCTTC

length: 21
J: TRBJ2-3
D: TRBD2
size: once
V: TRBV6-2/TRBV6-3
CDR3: CASSYPTGLAGRGDVTDTQYF
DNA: TGTGCCAGCAGTTACCCGACTGGACTAGCGGGGAGAGGGGATGTCACAGATACGCAGTATTTT

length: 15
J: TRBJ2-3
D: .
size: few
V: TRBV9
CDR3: CASSVQSSSTDTQYF
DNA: TGTGCCAGCAGCGTACAAAGCTCTAGCACAGATACGCAGTATTTT

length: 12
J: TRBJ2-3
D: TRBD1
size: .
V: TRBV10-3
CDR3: CAIRQGSDTQYF
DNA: TGTGCCATCAGACAGGGGTCAGATACGCAGTATTTT

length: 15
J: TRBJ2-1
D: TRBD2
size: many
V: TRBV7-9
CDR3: CASSPRASGSGEQFF
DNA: TGTGCCAGCAGCCCCCGGGCTAGCGGGAGTGGTGAGCAGTTCTTC

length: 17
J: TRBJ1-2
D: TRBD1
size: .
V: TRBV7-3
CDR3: CASSLTASQGGRSGYTF
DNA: TGTGCCAGCAGCTTAACCGCTTCACAAGGGGGCCGCAGTGGCTACACCTTC

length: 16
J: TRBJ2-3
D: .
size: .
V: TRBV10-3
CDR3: CAISGSVTSSTDTQYF
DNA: TGTGCCATCAGTGGTTCCGTCACCTCTAGCACAGATACGCAGTATTTT